A selection of T cell receptor beta chains follows, all from one sample in a study of T cell repertoires in cytomegalovirus infection. TCRdb re-called the reads through MiXCR, storing one row per CDR3 protein. The sample records some 170,000 distinct CDR3 sequences, 15% to 20% being singletons. The specimen sequenced was CD8+ T cells from PBMCs. These receptor sequences come from a human donor in good health (CMV status not recorded). Some clones in this sample may be carry-over from other donors' samples. Both conserved end residues are part of each CDR3. The order of the fields is V gene, D gene, clone size, J gene, CDR3 protein, CDR3 DNA. The D gene is left open where the match is weak. Clone size is given for some rows only: seen once, a few or many times, or a class if the clone is expanded.

TRBV14	.	few	TRBJ2-1	CASSQAFAGANNEQFF	TGTGCCAGCAGCCAAGCTTTTGCGGGGGCTAACAATGAGCAGTTCTTC
TRBV7-4	.	.	TRBJ1-3	CASSLFLDSGNTIYF	TGTGCCAGCAGCTTGTTTCTAGACTCTGGAAACACCATATATTTT
TRBV12-3/TRBV12-4	TRBD1	few	TRBJ1-2	CASSLRGQGLRENYGYTF	TGTGCCAGCAGTTTGAGGGGACAGGGCCTACGCGAAAACTATGGCTACACCTTC
TRBV12-3/TRBV12-4	TRBD1	few	TRBJ2-7	CASRDRGSYEQYF	TGTGCCAGCAGGGACAGGGGGTCCTACGAGCAGTACTTC
TRBV29-1	TRBD2	few	TRBJ2-1	CSVETSGGWSGQFF	TGCAGCGTTGAGACTAGCGGGGGGTGGTCGGGGCAGTTCTTC
TRBV14	TRBD2	few	TRBJ2-1	CASSLAGGRLNEQFF	TGTGCCAGCAGCCTAGCGGGGGGACGGCTCAATGAGCAGTTCTTC
TRBV20-1	.	.	TRBJ2-2	CSARDKGLSANTGELFF	TGCAGTGCTAGAGATAAAGGGCTGAGCGCGAACACCGGGGAGCTGTTTTTT
TRBV14	.	few	TRBJ2-5	CASSPRDLPRETQYF	TGTGCCAGCAGCCCCCGGGACCTTCCTAGGGAGACCCAGTACTTC
TRBV28	.	.	TRBJ2-7	CASSRFYEQYF	TGTGCCAGCAGCCGATTCTACGAGCAGTACTTC
TRBV7-2	TRBD1	few	TRBJ1-4	CASSLPQGAGEKLFF	TGTGCCAGCAGCCTCCCACAGGGGGCTGGAGAAAAACTGTTTTTT
TRBV12-3/TRBV12-4	.	.	TRBJ2-1	CASSLKGYNEQFF	TGTGCCAGCAGTTTAAAGGGTTACAATGAGCAGTTCTTC
TRBV27	.	few	TRBJ2-7	CASSLFRTDYEQYF	TGTGCCAGCAGTTTATTCCGGACAGACTACGAGCAGTACTTC
TRBV5-4	.	.	TRBJ2-7	CASSLGLGHHEQYF	TGTGCCAGCAGCTTGGGCCTGGGGCACCACGAGCAGTACTTC
TRBV11-1	.	.	TRBJ2-7	CASAGRAGSEQYF	TGTGCCAGTGCTGGAAGGGCAGGGTCCGAGCAGTACTTC
TRBV7-9	.	many	TRBJ1-3	CASSFARNSGNTIYF	TGTGCCAGCAGCTTCGCAAGGAACTCTGGAAACACCATATATTTT
TRBV28	.	many	TRBJ2-5	CASSPSYVLVGQETQYF	TGTGCCAGCAGTCCCAGCTATGTTTTAGTGGGGCAAGAGACCCAGTACTTC
TRBV6-5	.	many	TRBJ2-5	CASSYGETQYF	TGTGCCAGCAGTTACGGAGAGACCCAGTACTTC
TRBV6-2/TRBV6-3	TRBD1	few	TRBJ2-1	CASNLQGDYNEQFF	TGTGCCAGCAACTTACAGGGGGACTACAATGAGCAGTTCTTC
TRBV7-6	.	many	TRBJ2-1	CASSPGPSSYNEQFF	TGTGCCAGCAGCCCGGGCCCTAGCTCCTACAATGAGCAGTTCTTC
TRBV2	TRBD1	few	TRBJ1-5	CASSHDRGFQPQHF	TGTGCCAGCAGTCACGACAGGGGTTTTCAGCCCCAGCATTTT
TRBV7-2	TRBD2	many	TRBJ2-1	CASSPGTSGIEQFF	TGTGCCAGCAGCCCCGGGACTAGCGGGATTGAGCAGTTCTTC
TRBV7-3	.	.	TRBJ2-7	CASSLSGGGSSYEQYF	TGTGCCAGCAGCTTAAGTGGCGGGGGCAGCTCCTACGAGCAGTACTTC
TRBV29-1	.	.	TRBJ1-2	CSVRGTPLEVDGYTF	TGCAGCGTTCGTGGGACACCCTTAGAAGTGGATGGCTACACCTTC
TRBV7-8	.	many	TRBJ2-7	CASSLGQNYEQYF	TGTGCCAGCAGCTTAGGGCAGAACTACGAGCAGTACTTC
TRBV7-6	TRBD2	.	TRBJ2-1	CASSPGLAGTLDEQFF	TGTGCCAGCAGCCCGGGACTAGCGGGTACCCTTGATGAGCAGTTCTTC
TRBV20-1	TRBD2	.	TRBJ2-7	CSARDRSGTRFPEQYF	TGCAGTGCTAGAGATCGTTCCGGGACTAGGTTCCCCGAGCAGTACTTC
TRBV11-2	.	.	TRBJ1-1	CASSLRDASDTEAFF	TGTGCCAGCAGCTTAAGGGATGCGTCGGACACTGAAGCTTTCTTT
TRBV28	.	few	TRBJ2-7	CASSSFTGTLTSYEQYF	TGTGCCAGCAGTTCATTTACCGGGACACTCACCTCCTACGAGCAGTACTTC
TRBV7-6	.	few	TRBJ2-1	CASSANAGEQFF	TGTGCCAGCAGTGCAAATGCGGGGGAGCAGTTCTTC
TRBV7-9	.	few	TRBJ1-2	CASSQEGPRGYTF	TGTGCCAGCAGCCAAGAGGGGCCCCGGGGCTACACCTTC
TRBV12-5	.	few	TRBJ2-2	CASGFLVGRNFNTGELFF	TGTGCTAGTGGTTTCCTAGTCGGACGCAACTTTAACACCGGGGAGCTGTTTTTT
TRBV9	TRBD1	.	TRBJ1-2	CASSGITDRGNYGYTF	TGTGCCAGCAGCGGAATTACGGACAGGGGGAATTATGGCTACACCTTC
TRBV28	TRBD2	few	TRBJ2-5	CASSLGLAVNQETQYF	TGTGCCAGCAGTTTGGGTCTAGCGGTAAACCAAGAGACCCAGTACTTC
TRBV20-1	TRBD1	few	TRBJ1-6	CSARDIQGGSYNSPLHF	TGCAGTGCTAGAGATATTCAGGGGGGATCCTATAATTCACCCCTCCACTTT
TRBV6-2/TRBV6-3	.	few	TRBJ2-7	CASTLAPGHSYEQYF	TGTGCCAGCACCCTAGCTCCGGGACACTCCTACGAGCAGTACTTC
TRBV4-3	TRBD1	few	TRBJ1-2	CASSQDGASGGNGYTF	TGCGCCAGCAGCCAAGATGGAGCATCAGGGGGGAATGGCTACACCTTC
TRBV12-3/TRBV12-4	.	.	TRBJ2-2	CASSFLPTSGELFF	TGTGCCAGCAGTTTTTTACCAACATCCGGGGAGCTGTTTTTT
TRBV7-9	.	few	TRBJ2-3	CASETGGTDTQYF	TGTGCCAGCGAGACGGGGGGCACAGATACGCAGTATTTT
TRBV4-3	TRBD2	.	TRBJ2-5	CASSLGLAGYQETQYF	TGCGCCAGCAGCCTCGGACTAGCGGGATACCAAGAGACCCAGTACTTC
TRBV10-1	.	.	TRBJ2-7	CASRSPTAYEQYF	TGCGCCAGCAGGAGTCCGACAGCCTACGAGCAGTACTTC